The T cell receptor (beta chain) described here comes from a study of T-cell reconstitution after alpha-beta-depleted transplantation in children (dated by TCRdb to about 2016). Regarding the research as a whole: The study quantitatively tracked T-cell immune reconstitution after TCRalphabeta/CD19-depleted allogeneic hematopoietic cell transplantation in children using TCR repertoire profiling.

There are 15 amino acids in the CDR3, from cysteine to phenylalanine inclusive. Left in the record is the CDR3 DNA by itself, 45 bases read in frame from the first base. V lost 5 bases and J lost 4 bases; the stretch between them is 16 bases long. This clonotype was found a few times. What antigen it recognizes has not been identified. Nothing much larger sits one base from this clone, and base qualities are not available. Library method: PCR. TCRdb names Illumina HiSeq 2500 as the instrument used. Molecular barcoding was employed in the preparation of TCR libraries, with unique molecular identifiers being used to normalize TCRbeta repertoire quantification. TCRdb reprocessing: public reads trimmed at Q25 with fastp, clones called with MiXCR, in-frame beta chains kept. Rows with a matching CDR3 protein are joined into one entry that keeps the most common DNA and genes. This sample gives some 340,000 distinct CDR3 sequences in total; 10% to 13% of them show up just once. The ten largest clones capture around 2.5% of the sample.

The receptor was derived from a human donor who donated a stem cell graft to a child with acute lymphoblastic leukemia. The chain employs TRBV12-3 or TRBV12-4 and TRBJ2-3, with the D gene uncertain. The sequencing here drew on PBMCs from the stem cell graft donor, taken from the stem cell graft. Here is the DNA: TGTGCCAGCAGTCCCTCAGCGTACCCTTCAGATACGCAGTATTTT. Translation gives CASSPSAYPSDTQYF.